Below are 15 T cell receptor beta chains sequenced from a single sample in a study of beta chain features in type 1 diabetes. General study findings and limits: Moderately but significantly shorter TCRB CDR3s were found in Type 1 diabetes patients in all four CD4+ subsets.

These receptors have no identified antigens. Expressed TCRB transcripts were sequenced after all isolated RNA was converted to cDNA. Profiling relied on immunoSEQ multiplex PCR, and the TCRdb table lists in-frame clones only, not all of them. The top ten hold 0.7% to 0.85% of the sample, which has some 140,000 clones, 9% seen once. Sequenced sample: central memory CD4+ T cells from blood. The source is a man between 25 and 39 years old with type 1 diabetes.

V gene TRBV5-1 combines with J gene TRBJ1-4; the D gene is possibly TRBD1 (5 bases). V lost 4 bases and J lost 0, with 13 bases in between. Germline CDR1 and CDR2: SGHRS and YFSETQ. The CDR3 is made up of 16 amino acids. Here the CDR3 reads CASSPGGLATNEKLFF. In nucleotides, the CDR3 is TGCGCCAGCAGCCCCGGGGGTCTTGCAACTAATGAAAAACTGTTTTTT.

The chain is built from TRBV5-1 and TRBJ2-7; TRBD1 aligns across 8 bases. CDR3 size: 14 residues. V was clipped by 4 bases and J by 7 bases; unmatched bases: 10. Looked up from germline, CDR1 is SGHRS and CDR2 is YFSETQ. The CDR3 sequence is CASSPGQGLGEQYF. Here the CDR3 DNA reads TGCGCCAGCAGCCCCGGACAGGGTTTGGGGGAGCAGTACTTC.

In its sample, this clone was seen a few times. This chain links TRBV5-6 with TRBJ1-1; D is uncertain. The V gene's germline CDR1 is SGHDT and CDR2 YYEEEE. The V gene lost 6 bases and the J gene lost 7 bases, with 13 bases spanning the gap. The CDR3 has 12 residues. Written as DNA, the CDR3 is TGTGCCAGCATTCGGAGGGCTGGTGAAGCTTTCTTT. Translation: CASIRRAGEAFF.

The sample holds a few counts of this clone. Other nucleotide sequences from this sample produce the same CDR3. V is TRBV18 and J is TRBJ1-2; D is unresolved. The germline CDR1 and CDR2 sequences are KGHSH and LQKENI. The CDR3 has 13 residues. Deletions cut 3 bases from V and 5 bases from J, with 10 bases between. The CDR3 loop reads CASSPESGYGYTF. In nucleotides, the CDR3 is TGTGCCAGCTCACCTGAAAGCGGGTATGGCTACACCTTC.

This clone was seen only a few times. One junction end disagrees with the germline gene, perhaps due to a read error. The chain links TRBV7-7 to TRBJ2-3, with 8 positions matching TRBD2. This CDR3 is 14 amino acids long. Germline CDR1 is SSHAT and CDR2 is FNYEAQ (reference sequence). CDR3 amino acids: CASSPSGGANTQYF. CDR3 DNA: TGTGCTAGCAGCCCATCCGGGGGGGCCAATACGCAGTATTTT.

The chain links TRBV19 to TRBJ1-2; 7 bases fit TRBD1. Germline V gene data show CDR1 as LNHDA and CDR2 as SQIVND (reference sequence). Trimming at V came to 7 bases and at J to 2 bases, leaving 13 bases not matched to a gene. The length of the CDR3 is 16 residues. The CDR3 region is CASIPQGSKGNYGYTF. CDR3 in DNA: TGTGCCAGTATTCCACAGGGGAGTAAGGGAAACTATGGCTACACCTTC.

The J gene is TRBJ2-3, the V gene TRBV7-2; 7 bases agree with TRBD2. This CDR3 comprises 14 residues. CDR1 and CDR2 (germline): SGHTA, FQGNSA. V lost 5 bases, J lost 2 bases, and 4 bases stayed unmatched. The CDR3 DNA follows: TGTGCCAGCAGCCCCAGCGGGAACACAGATACGCAGTATTTT. Protein product: CASSPSGNTDTQYF. The whole variable domain, filled in from reference TRBV7-2 and TRBJ2-3, reads GAGVSQSPSNKVTEKGKDVELRCDPISGHTALYWYRQSLGQGLEFLIYFQGNSAPDKSGLPSDRFSAERTGGSVSTLTIQRTQQEDSAVYLCASSPSGNTDTQYFGPGTRLTVL.

The table lists this clone with a few counts. The sample contains more than one DNA sequence encoding this CDR3. The chain is built from TRBV6-5 and TRBJ2-7; TRBD1 aligns across 8 bases. The CDR3 is 15 residues long. Germline lookup yields CDR1 MNHEY and CDR2 SVGAGI. J gave up 3 bases and V 0 bases, and 4 bases lay outside the gene matches. The CDR3 bases are TGTGCCAGCAGTTACTCATCAGGGGGCGGCTACGAGCAGTACTTC. Encoded protein: CASSYSSGGGYEQYF.

CDR3 coding DNA: TGCGCCAGCAGCTTGGGGGACAGGGGTGAGCAGTTCTTC. Protein product: CASSLGDRGEQFF. The gene calls are TRBV5-1 and TRBJ2-1; 10 positions match TRBD1. The germline V gene has CDR1 SGHRS and CDR2 YFSETQ. The CDR3 consists of 13 residues. J was trimmed by 9 bases and V by 0 bases; bases with no gene match: 0.

The chain employs TRBV2 and TRBJ2-1; the D gene is possibly TRBD2 (5 bases). The germline CDR1 and CDR2 sequences are SNHLY and FYNNEI. The CDR3 is 15 amino acids. Trimming shortened V by 4 bases and J by 4 bases, and 14 bases separated the two germline ends. CDR3 region: CASSGERWAYNEQFF. CDR3 nucleotides: TGTGCCAGCAGTGGGGAGCGGTGGGCATACAATGAGCAGTTCTTC. Drawing the rest from reference TRBV2 and TRBJ2-1, the complete variable domain is EPEVTQTPSHQVTQMGQEVILRCVPISNHLYFYWYRQILGQKVEFLVSFYNNEISEKSEIFDDQFSVERPDGSNFTLKIRSTKLEDSAMYFCASSGERWAYNEQFFGPGTRLTVL.

The chain employs TRBV4-2 and TRBJ2-3; 8 bases fit TRBD2. The CDR3 sequence is 17 residues long. The trim removed 1 base at V and 0 bases at J, leaving 6 bases unmatched. Germline values: CDR1 LGHNA, CDR2 YNFKEQ. CDR3 sequence (DNA): TGTGCCAGCAGCCAAGGGGAAGAGCGGGGGAGCACAGATACGCAGTATTTT. Its protein is CASSQGEERGSTDTQYF.

This clone has only a few counts. This chain connects TRBV7-9 to TRBJ2-7; D is possibly TRBD1 (6 bases). CDR3 length: 14 amino acids. Trimming removed 2 bases from V and 1 base from J, with 9 bases in between. Germline CDR1 reads SEHNR; CDR2 reads FQNEAQ (reference sequence). The CDR3 loop reads CASSLWGQSYEQYF. The CDR3 bases are TGTGCCAGCAGCTTATGGGGGCAGTCCTACGAGCAGTACTTC.

This clone turned up a few times. The chain joins TRBV5-1 to TRBJ1-1, with D unresolved. V was cut by 4 bases and J by 4 bases, with 14 bases left in between. Looked up from germline, CDR1 is SGHRS and CDR2 is YFSETQ. The CDR3 length is 14 residues. CDR3 loop: CASSEQDLGTEAFF. The CDR3 DNA sequence: TGCGCCAGCAGCGAACAAGACTTGGGCACTGAAGCTTTCTTT.

This clone has just a few counts. This sample also contains other DNA sequences that code for the same CDR3. V and J are TRBV5-1 and TRBJ2-5; D perhaps matches TRBD1 (6 bases). The germline V and J ends were trimmed by 4 bases and 2 bases, with 12 bases remaining between them. Germline CDR1 reads SGHRS; CDR2 reads YFSETQ. The CDR3 runs 14 residues. The CDR3 coding sequence is TGCGCCAGCAGCCGAGCCGGACAGCAAGAGACCCAGTACTTC. As protein: CASSRAGQQETQYF.

The sample holds a few counts of this clone. V gene TRBV27 combines with J gene TRBJ2-3, with D perhaps matching TRBD2 (6 bases). Trimming took 8 bases from V and 6 from J, leaving 15 bases between them. Per germline, CDR1 MNHEY and CDR2 SMNVEV (reference sequence). The CDR3 totals 13 residues. The CDR3 bases are TGTGCCAGCGCCCCCGGAGGGCGGGATACGCAGTATTTT. Residues: CASAPGGRDTQYF.